Listed below are T cell receptor beta chains from one sample, sequenced in a study of blood T cells in healthy people across ages. TCRdb redid the calling of the 5' RACE reads with MiXCR, one entry per CDR3 protein. Of approximately 1.5 million distinct CDR3 sequences detected, roughly 32% appear once; the ten largest clones hold around 11%. Sequencing was carried out using blood. These TCRs come from a woman under 40 in good health. Each CDR3 is given with its conserved first and last residue. D genes are given only for firm matches. The size entry is marked missing in some rows and otherwise reads once, few, many or a size class.

j_call | clone_size | v_call | d_call | cdr3_nt | cdr3_aa
TRBJ2-3 | once | TRBV5-1 | TRBD2 | TGCGCCAGCAGCGAGACTAGCGGGGAGATGTCGACAGATACGCAGTATTTT | CASSETSGEMSTDTQYF
TRBJ2-1 | few | TRBV12-3/TRBV12-4 | NA | TGTGCCAGCAGTCCCAGGCCGGGAGAGCAGTTCTTC | CASSPRPGEQFF
TRBJ2-1 | many | TRBV12-3/TRBV12-4 | NA | TGTGCCAGCAGGGTCCTCGGAGCGAGCAATGAGCAGTTCTTC | CASRVLGASNEQFF
TRBJ2-7 | NA | TRBV18 | NA | TGTGCCAGCTCACCGCGGTTGGCCGGGCACGAGCAGTACTTC | CASSPRLAGHEQYF
TRBJ2-7 | NA | TRBV13 | TRBD2 | TGTGCCAGCAGCTTGGGACTAGCGGGGACCCACGAGCAGTACTTC | CASSLGLAGTHEQYF
TRBJ2-7 | few | TRBV20-1 | TRBD2 | TGCAGTGCAACCCCGGGACTAGCGGCCCACTCCTACGAGCAGTACTTC | CSATPGLAAHSYEQYF
TRBJ2-3 | NA | TRBV28 | TRBD2 | TGTGCCAGCAGTCAAGTAGCGGGAGGGCTAGATACGCAGTATTTT | CASSQVAGGLDTQYF
TRBJ1-4 | once | TRBV29-1 | TRBD1 | TGCAGCGTAAACAGGGGGCTCGGTGAAAAACTGTTTTTT | CSVNRGLGEKLFF
TRBJ2-7 | few | TRBV7-9 | NA | TGTGCCAGCAGCTTAGCGGGAGGCCCATTGCCTTACGAGCAGTACTTC | CASSLAGGPLPYEQYF
TRBJ2-5 | many | TRBV12-3/TRBV12-4 | NA | TGTGCCAGCAGTAGGTTGGTTCAGGGTGAGACCCAGTACTTC | CASSRLVQGETQYF
TRBJ1-2 | NA | TRBV5-1 | NA | TGCGCCAGCAGCTTGGAACCAGGGACCCCGAATGGCTACACCTTC | CASSLEPGTPNGYTF
TRBJ2-3 | few | TRBV6-1 | NA | TGTGCCAGCAGTGGAGGACAGATAGAACAGTATTTT | CASSGGQIEQYF
TRBJ2-3 | NA | TRBV20-1 | TRBD1 | TGCAGTGCTCGATCCTCTGACAGGGCCTCCAACACAGATACGCAGTATTTT | CSARSSDRASNTDTQYF